This passage covers 6 T cell receptor beta chains from one sample sequenced in a study of CD4 T cells in relation to SARS-CoV-2 and coronaviruses (dated by TCRdb to the early 2020s). Library prep was done by the immunoSEQ multiplex PCR assay. TCRdb carries this immuneACCESS record with in-frame sequences only. Its versions omit some clonotypes, under half of them owing to an unresolved V gene in the studies checked, with the rest unexplained. Present in this sample are fewer than 25,000 clones, more than 65% of which were seen just once. Of the sample, 29% is held by the ten largest clones. CD4+ T cells from unexposed donors were collected before the COVID-19 pandemic (2011-2018). After around eleven days of culture, CD4+ T cells were isolated with the EasySep CD4+ T cell isolation kit. What these receptors recognize is not known. Input material: CD4+ T cells from PBMCs, cultured in vitro. These TCRs come from a human donor in good health.

The CDR3 sequence: CASSHPFRDRGDEQYF. In nucleotides, the CDR3 is TGCGCCAGCAGCCACCCCTTTCGGGACAGGGGTGACGAGCAGTACTTC. This chain joins TRBV4-1 and TRBJ2-7; TRBD1 matches at 10 bases. This CDR3 spans 16 amino acids. V gave up 3 bases and J gave up 5 bases; unmatched junction bases: 10. The germline V gene has CDR1 MGHRA and CDR2 YSYEKL.

The chain recombines TRBV25-1 with TRBJ1-1, with D possibly TRBD1 on 6 matching bases. CDR3 length equals 14 residues. Germline V lookup: CDR1 MGHDK, CDR2 SYGVNS. The V end lost 7 bases, the J end lost 4 bases, and 16 bases lay between the germline ends. The CDR3 region is CASTQTGSVTEAFF. The CDR3 DNA reads as TGTGCCAGCACCCAAACAGGGTCGGTCACTGAAGCTTTCTTT.

The chain has TRBV5-1 and TRBJ2-5; unclear D gene. The V and J ends lost 0 bases and 3 bases respectively, with 0 bases between them. The CDR3 consists of 11 residues. In germline, CDR1 is SGHRS, CDR2 YFSETQ. As DNA, the CDR3 is TGCGCCAGCAGCTTGGAAGAGACCCAGTACTTC. This sequence encodes CASSLEETQYF.

The chain couples TRBV27 to TRBJ1-2; 7 bases are shared with TRBD1. Germline CDR1 is MNHEY and CDR2 is SMNVEV (reference sequence). The V segment lost 0 bases and the J segment 8 bases; nucleotides outside the gene matches: 15. The CDR3 covers 17 residues. Here the CDR3 reads CASSLSPTTDRADGYTF. CDR3 in DNA: TGTGCCAGCAGTTTATCGCCGACAACTGACAGGGCAGACGGCTACACCTTC.

The V call is TRBV6-1, the J call TRBJ1-6, with D uncertain. V lost 2 bases and J 7 bases, leaving 9 bases between the germline ends. There are 14 residues in the CDR3. Looked up from germline, CDR1 is MNHNS and CDR2 is SASEGT. This CDR3 reads CASSEIVGNSPLHF. The CDR3 DNA sequence: TGTGCCAGCAGTGAAATAGTTGGGAATTCACCCCTCCACTTT.

This sequence joins TRBV5-5 and TRBJ2-3; D might be TRBD2 (6 bases). Germline V gene data show CDR1 as SGHKS and CDR2 as YYEKEE (reference sequence). V dropped 3 bases and J dropped 4 bases, with 15 bases sitting between them. The CDR3 is 15 residues long. The CDR3: CASSSSGRRADTQYF. CDR3 sequence (DNA): TGTGCCAGCAGCTCGTCTGGGAGGCGGGCAGATACGCAGTATTTT.